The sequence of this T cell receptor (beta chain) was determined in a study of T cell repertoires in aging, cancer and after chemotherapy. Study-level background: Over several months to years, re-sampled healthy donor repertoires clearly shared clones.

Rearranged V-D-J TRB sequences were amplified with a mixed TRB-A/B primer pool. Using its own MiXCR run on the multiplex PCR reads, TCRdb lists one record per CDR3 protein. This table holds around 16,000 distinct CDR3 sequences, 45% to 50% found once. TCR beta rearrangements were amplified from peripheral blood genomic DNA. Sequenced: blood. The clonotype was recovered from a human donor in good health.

The CDR3 loop reads CASSLGTGRGNEKLFF. CDR3 sequence (DNA): TGTGCCAGCAGCTTGGGGACCGGTAGGGGTAATGAAAAACTGTTTTTT. This chain connects TRBV5-4 to TRBJ1-4; D is perhaps TRBD1 (5 bases). The CDR3 extends over 16 amino acids. The germline CDR1 and CDR2 sequences are SGHNT and YYREEE (reference sequence). V lost 0 bases to trimming and J lost 4 bases, with 13 bases between them.